This T cell receptor (beta chain) originates from a study of response to subunit inactivated influenza vaccine. TCRdb re-analysed the RT-PCR reads in MiXCR, keeping a single row per CDR3 protein. Among under 750,000 distinct CDR3 sequences listed, 12% were seen once. Findings and caveats of the study: With each seasonal influenza vaccination, the authors suggested, few new T cells are recruited.

From germline, CDR1 is SEHNR and CDR2 FQNEAQ (reference sequence). V lost 2 bases to trimming and J lost 2 bases; unmatched junction nucleotides: 6. The CDR3 is made up of 16 amino acids. Concerning this clonotype: The antigen remains undetermined.

This sequence was found in a man aged 45-65 years who received an inactivated influenza vaccine. V usage is TRBV7-9 and J usage is TRBJ2-1; 7 bases map to TRBD1. This specimen consisted of PBMCs from blood, obtained on the day of vaccination. The CDR3 is CASSLTHRGAYNEQFF. The CDR3 nucleotides are TGTGCCAGCAGCTTAACACACAGGGGTGCCTACAATGAGCAGTTCTTC. The entire variable domain, with the rest obtained from reference TRBV7-9 and TRBJ2-1, is as follows: DTGVSQNPRHKITKRGQNVTFRCDPISEHNRLYWYRQTLGQGPEFLTYFQNEAQLEKSRLLSDRFSAERPKGSFSTLEIQRTEQGDSAMYLCASSLTHRGAYNEQFFGPGTRLTVL.